This TCR beta chain was recorded in a study of T cell responses to AZD1222 COVID-19 vaccine. This CDR3 is built from 16 residues. Germline-derived CDR1 and CDR2 are LGHDT and YNNKEL (reference sequence). V lost 0 bases, J lost 7 bases, and 13 bases lay in between. Profiled with immunoSEQ multiplex PCR; TCRdb holds only in-frame clones, not every one. The profile shows roughly 140,000 clones, roughly 91% of them singletons. This specimen consisted of peripheral blood, obtained on day 0 of AZD1222 vaccination. V usage is TRBV3-1 (or the pseudogene TRBV3-2) and J usage is TRBJ1-6; the D gene is possibly TRBD1 (5 bases). This sequence originates from an adult in good health. The CDR3 DNA sequence: TGTGCCAGCAGCCAAGATTCTGACAGTTGGAATTCACCCCTCCACTTT. It yields the protein CASSQDSDSWNSPLHF.